The 5 T cell receptor beta chains below come from one sample, sequenced in a study of blood T cell repertoires in COVID-19 (TCRdb year 2020). Library creation used the immunoSEQ multiplex PCR assay. The immuneACCESS repertoire file appears here via TCRdb, limited to in-frame rearrangements. These files lack a portion of the clones; in checked studies, under half of the deficit traces to unresolved V genes, and the cause of the others is not known. The sample yields approximately 90,000 clones; roughly 90% were counted once. The top ten clones comprise about 3.3% of the sample. Source material: peripheral blood. These receptors were collected from a woman in her 70s with acute or convalescent COVID-19.

The chain links TRBV5-4 to TRBJ2-2, with TRBD1 as a possible D gene (5 bases). Germline CDR1 SGHNT, CDR2 YYREEE (reference sequence). This CDR3 contains 13 residues. Trimming cost V 4 bases and J 7 bases, with 11 bases left between them. CDR3 sequence (DNA): TGTGCCAGCAGCCAATGGACACTCGGGGAGCTGTTTTTT. Its translation is CASSQWTLGELFF.

The V gene is TRBV18, the J gene TRBJ1-4; the match to TRBD1 covers 10 bases. The CDR3 contains 16 residues. Germline V lookup: CDR1 KGHSH, CDR2 LQKENI. V shed 2 bases and J 0 bases; nucleotides not matched to a gene: 0. This CDR3 is CASSPGTGATNEKLFF. CDR3 nucleotides: TGTGCCAGCTCACCAGGGACAGGGGCAACTAATGAAAAACTGTTTTTT.

The CDR3 DNA is TGTGCCAGCAGTGATTCAGGGGGCGGGGTATACAATGAGCAGTTCTTC. The encoded protein is CASSDSGGGVYNEQFF. The rearrangement joins TRBV2 to TRBJ2-1; TRBD1 matches 8 bases. The CDR3 runs to 16 residues. From germline, CDR1 is SNHLY and CDR2 FYNNEI. V was pared by 3 bases and J by 4 bases, with 8 bases of the junction left unmatched. The full variable domain, rest sourced from reference TRBV2 and TRBJ2-1, is EPEVTQTPSHQVTQMGQEVILRCVPISNHLYFYWYRQILGQKVEFLVSFYNNEISEKSEIFDDQFSVERPDGSNFTLKIRSTKLEDSAMYFCASSDSGGGVYNEQFFGPGTRLTVL.

A word on this clone: The sample holds other DNA sequences that translate to the same CDR3. The chain joins TRBV4-1 to TRBJ1-5; 9 bases are a match to TRBD1. Germline V gene lookup returns CDR1 MGHRA and CDR2 YSYEKL. CDR3 length: 16 residues. V shed 0 bases and J 6 bases; nucleotides not matched to a gene: 6. The CDR3 nucleotides read TGCGCCAGCAGCCAAGATTTAACAGGGGGCGGTCAGCCCCAGCATTTT. This translates into CASSQDLTGGGQPQHF.

The rearrangement links TRBV6-5 to TRBJ1-5; TRBD1 aligns across 10 bases. V shed 5 bases, J shed 7 bases, and the junction held 8 bases outside the gene matches. In germline, CDR1 is MNHEY, CDR2 SVGAGI. CDR3 length equals 15 residues. CDR3: CASSPGQGYWQPQHF. CDR3 sequence (DNA): TGTGCCAGCAGTCCGGGACAGGGGTATTGGCAGCCCCAGCATTTT.